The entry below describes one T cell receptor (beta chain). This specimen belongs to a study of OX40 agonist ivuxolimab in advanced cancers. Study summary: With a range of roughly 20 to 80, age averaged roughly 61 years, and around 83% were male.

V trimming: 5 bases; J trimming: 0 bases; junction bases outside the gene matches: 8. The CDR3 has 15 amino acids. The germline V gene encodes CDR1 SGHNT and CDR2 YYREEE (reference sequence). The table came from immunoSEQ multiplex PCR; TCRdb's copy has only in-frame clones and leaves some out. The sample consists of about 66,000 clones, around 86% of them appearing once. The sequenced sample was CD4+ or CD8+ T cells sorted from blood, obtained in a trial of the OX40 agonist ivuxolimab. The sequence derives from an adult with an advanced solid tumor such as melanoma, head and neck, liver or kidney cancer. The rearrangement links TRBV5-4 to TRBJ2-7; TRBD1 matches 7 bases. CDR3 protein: CASSPPGQRSYEQYF. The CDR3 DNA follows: TGTGCCAGCAGTCCCCCGGGACAGCGCTCCTACGAGCAGTACTTC.